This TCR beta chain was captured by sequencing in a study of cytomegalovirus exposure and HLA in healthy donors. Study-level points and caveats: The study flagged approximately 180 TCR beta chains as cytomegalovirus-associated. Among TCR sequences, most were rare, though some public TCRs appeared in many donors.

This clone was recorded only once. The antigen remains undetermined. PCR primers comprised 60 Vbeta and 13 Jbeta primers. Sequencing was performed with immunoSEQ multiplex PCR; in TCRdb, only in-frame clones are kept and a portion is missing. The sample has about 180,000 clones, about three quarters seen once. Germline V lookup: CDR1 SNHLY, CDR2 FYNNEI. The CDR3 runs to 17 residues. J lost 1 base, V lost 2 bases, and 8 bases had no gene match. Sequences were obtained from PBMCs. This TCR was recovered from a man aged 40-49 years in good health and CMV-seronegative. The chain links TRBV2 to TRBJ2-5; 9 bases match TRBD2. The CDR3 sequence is CASSERKAGGGQETQYF. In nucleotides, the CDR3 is TGTGCCAGCAGTGAACGAAAAGCGGGGGGAGGCCAAGAGACCCAGTACTTC. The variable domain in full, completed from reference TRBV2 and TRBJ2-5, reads EPEVTQTPSHQVTQMGQEVILRCVPISNHLYFYWYRQILGQKVEFLVSFYNNEISEKSEIFDDQFSVERPDGSNFTLKIRSTKLEDSAMYFCASSERKAGGGQETQYFGPGTRLLVL.